This TCR beta chain was profiled in a study of blood T cell repertoires in COVID-19. Looking at the study overall: In each case, the material was cDNA or gDNA derived from T cells, B-cell-depleted T cells, or PBMCs.

All recovered Cohort 3 donors got two negative PCRs, got clearance, or saw symptom resolution. As originally analysed: Amplification of reference gene primers provided the estimated nucleated cell counts. The protocol was immunoSEQ multiplex PCR, while the TCRdb copy is restricted to in-frame clones and leaves out a portion. D and trimming come from the DNA, and the V and J calls and clone size come from that table. The table includes a few hundred thousand clones, roughly 86% detected once. V was pared by 5 bases and J by 10 bases, with 10 bases of the junction left unmatched. CDR3 size: 13 residues. Germline V gene sequence: CDR1 MNHEY, CDR2 SVGAGI.

The sample was PBMCs or T cells enriched from blood (not recorded which). The chain uses TRBV6-5 and TRBJ1-2; 7 bases are shared with TRBD1. This TCR was sampled from a woman between 55 and 75 years old who had recovered from COVID-19. The CDR3 loop reads CASSPSGQDSYTF. In DNA, the CDR3 is TGTGCCAGCAGTCCTTCAGGACAGGACTCCTACACCTTC.